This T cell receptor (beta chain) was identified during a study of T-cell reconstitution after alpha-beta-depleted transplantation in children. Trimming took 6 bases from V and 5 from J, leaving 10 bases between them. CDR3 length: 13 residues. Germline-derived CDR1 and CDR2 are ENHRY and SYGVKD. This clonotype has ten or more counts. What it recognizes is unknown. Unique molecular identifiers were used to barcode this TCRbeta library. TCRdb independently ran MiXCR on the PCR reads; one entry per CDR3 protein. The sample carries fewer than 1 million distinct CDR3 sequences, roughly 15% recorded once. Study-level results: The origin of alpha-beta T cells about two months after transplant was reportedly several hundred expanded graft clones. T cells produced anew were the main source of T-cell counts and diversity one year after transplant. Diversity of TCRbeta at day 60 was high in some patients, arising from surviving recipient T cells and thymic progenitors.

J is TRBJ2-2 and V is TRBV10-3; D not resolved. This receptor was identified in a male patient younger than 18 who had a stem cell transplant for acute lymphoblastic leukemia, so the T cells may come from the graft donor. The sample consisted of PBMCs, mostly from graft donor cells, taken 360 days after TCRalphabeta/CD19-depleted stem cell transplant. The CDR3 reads CAISRLETGELFF. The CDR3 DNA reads TGTGCCATCAGCCGACTGGAAACCGGGGAGCTGTTTTTT.